This TCR beta chain derives from a study of response to subunit inactivated influenza vaccine. Ten or more counts support this clonotype. TCRdb re-called the RT-PCR reads with MiXCR, one entry per CDR3 protein. Of about 540,000 distinct CDR3 sequences listed, approximately 20% were seen once; the top ten hold around 2.8%. The sample was also linked to a second study, of T cells expressing NK-cell markers. This second report adds: It was by 5'RACE template switching with UMIs that TCR beta cDNA was made.

This receptor was taken from a man over 45 who received an inactivated influenza vaccine. Material: CD4+ T cells sorted from PBMCs, obtained roughly 12 days after vaccination.

The CDR3 region is CAISDPGLGAADTQYF. The CDR3 bases are TGTGCCATCAGTGACCCCGGCTTGGGGGCGGCAGATACGCAGTATTTT. V is TRBV10-3 and J is TRBJ2-3; weak D call: TRBD1 (6 bases). Germline loops: CDR1 ENHRY, CDR2 SYGVKD. The CDR3 extends over 16 amino acids. The V gene lost 3 bases and the J gene lost 4 bases, with 17 bases spanning the gap.